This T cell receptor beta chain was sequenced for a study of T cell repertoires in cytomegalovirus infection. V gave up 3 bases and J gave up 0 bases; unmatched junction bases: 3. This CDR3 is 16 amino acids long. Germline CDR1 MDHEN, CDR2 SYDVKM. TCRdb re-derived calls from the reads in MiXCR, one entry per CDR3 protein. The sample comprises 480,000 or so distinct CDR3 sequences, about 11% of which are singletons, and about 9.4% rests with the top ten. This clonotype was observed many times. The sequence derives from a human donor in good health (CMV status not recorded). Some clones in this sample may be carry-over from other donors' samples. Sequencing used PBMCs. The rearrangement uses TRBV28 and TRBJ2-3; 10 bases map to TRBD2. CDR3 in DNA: TGTGCCAGCAGTTTTCTGACTAGCGGGAGCACAGATACGCAGTATTTT. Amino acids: CASSFLTSGSTDTQYF.